The present entry profiles one TCR beta chain with its context. The entry originates in a study of technical replicates of blood from a handful of donors. TCRdb keeps only in-frame clones here, not all; method: immunoSEQ multiplex PCR. The sample shows 45,000 to 60,000 clones, about 95% of them seen only once. CDR3 length equals 14 residues. V lost 2 bases and J lost 1, with 8 bases in between. Germline CDR1 is SGHAT and CDR2 is FQDESV (reference sequence). This chain joins TRBV11-1 and TRBJ1-1; tentative D call: TRBD1 (5 bases). Sequenced material: PBMCs. The sequence came from a human donor in good health. Some clones in this sample may be carry-over from other donors' samples. CDR3 in DNA: TGTGCCAGCAGCTTAAATCAGGGGAACACTGAAGCTTTCTTT. Translation gives CASSLNQGNTEAFF. Together with reference TRBV11-1 and TRBJ1-1, the CDR3 gives the full variable domain: EAEVAQSPRYKITEKSQAVAFWCDPISGHATLYWYRQILGQGPELLVQFQDESVVDDSQLPKDRFSAERLKGVDSTLKIQPAELGDSAMYLCASSLNQGNTEAFFGQGTRLTVV.